One sample yielded the 10 T cell receptor beta chains listed below, sequenced in a study of OX40 agonist ivuxolimab in advanced cancers. Assay used: immunoSEQ multiplex PCR; TCRdb lists only in-frame clones, some missing. The repertoire includes roughly 56,000 clones, roughly 86% of them detected once, and more than 2.5% sits in the top ten. The specimen comprised CD4+ or CD8+ T cells sorted from blood, sampled in a trial of the OX40 agonist ivuxolimab. The receptors shown here come from an adult with an advanced solid tumor such as melanoma, head and neck, liver or kidney cancer.

J is TRBJ1-6 and V is TRBV6-5; D might be TRBD1 (6 bases). The V and J ends lost 6 bases and 4 bases respectively, with 13 bases between them. The CDR3 runs 15 residues. CDR1 is MNHEY and CDR2 is SVGAGI in the germline V gene. CDR3 sequence reads: CASRQTGSYNSPLHF. The CDR3 coding sequence is TGTGCCAGCAGACAAACAGGGTCGTATAATTCACCCCTCCACTTT.

The chain combines TRBV7-9 with TRBJ1-6; 9 bases agree with TRBD1. The V and J ends lost 8 bases and 7 bases, in that order; junction bases with no gene match: 6. Germline-derived CDR1 and CDR2 are SEHNR and FQNEAQ (reference sequence). The CDR3 spans 14 residues. CDR3 region: CASGTGIANSPLHF. As DNA, the CDR3 is TGTGCCAGCGGGACAGGGATCGCGAATTCACCCCTCCACTTT.

This clone was counted between two and nine times. The DNA of the CDR3 is TGTGCCAGCAGCCAAGCCGGGACAGGGGGGGATGAAAAACTGTTTTTT. It is translated as CASSQAGTGGDEKLFF. The chain uses TRBV4-2 and TRBJ1-4, with TRBD1 matching 11 bases. The CDR3 has 16 residues. J was trimmed by 6 bases and V by 1 base; bases with no gene match: 4. Germline CDR1 reads LGHNA; CDR2 reads YNFKEQ.

The chain recombines TRBV6-6 with TRBJ2-7; the D is unclear. This CDR3 has 14 amino acids. Looked up from germline, CDR1 is MNHNY and CDR2 is SVGAGI (reference sequence). The germline V and J ends were trimmed by 6 bases and 1 base, with 13 bases remaining between them. CDR3 protein: CASRGRIGSYEQYF. The CDR3 bases are TGTGCCAGCAGGGGCCGTATAGGATCCTACGAGCAGTACTTC.

The chain couples TRBV29-1 to TRBJ1-3; D gene unclear. Trimming left V 6 bases short and J 3 bases short, with 6 bases between. Germline values: CDR1 SQVTM, CDR2 ANQGSEA. The CDR3 has 11 residues. CDR3 loop: CSVPIGNTIYF. The CDR3, as DNA: TGCAGCGTACCCATTGGAAACACCATATATTTT.

The chain has TRBV6-6 and TRBJ1-2; D uncertain. CDR1 is MNHNY and CDR2 is SVGAGI in the germline V gene (reference sequence). V was trimmed by 2 bases and J by 3 bases, leaving 7 bases between them. The CDR3 has 13 residues. This CDR3 reads CASSYPADYGYTF. DNA for the CDR3: TGTGCCAGCAGTTACCCGGCGGACTATGGCTACACCTTC.

The genes are TRBV15 and TRBJ2-7, with a tentative D call TRBD1 (5 bases). The germline V gene has CDR1 LNHNV and CDR2 YYDKDF (reference sequence). This CDR3 region has 15 residues. V was clipped by 1 base and J by 1 base, with 11 bases between them. CDR3 DNA sequence: TGTGCCACCAGCAGAGGGATGGGGCCGTCCTACGAGCAGTACTTC. This gives the protein CATSRGMGPSYEQYF.

The chain is built from TRBV21-1 and TRBJ1-5. TRBV21-1 is labeled a pseudogene. The CDR3 is 13 amino acids. CDR3 residues: CASSKDGLKPQHF. The CDR3 DNA reads as TGTGCCAGCAGCAAAGACGGTCTTAAGCCCCAGCATTTT.

The rearrangement links TRBV5-1 to TRBJ1-1, with a possible D match to TRBD1 (5 bases). Trimming shortened V by 2 bases and J by 0 bases, and 17 bases separated the two germline ends. CDR1 SGHRS and CDR2 YFSETQ come from the germline V gene. The CDR3 length is 17 residues. The CDR3 is CASSFRQTNSLNTEAFF. As DNA, the CDR3 is TGCGCCAGCAGCTTTCGACAGACCAACAGCCTGAACACTGAAGCTTTCTTT.

The rearrangement links TRBV5-1 to TRBJ2-5; perhaps TRBD2 as D (6 bases). CDR3 length: 16 residues. In germline, CDR1 is SGHRS, CDR2 YFSETQ. With 0 bases removed from V and 1 base from J, the gap between germline ends came to 13 bases. The CDR3 DNA is TGCGCCAGCAGCTTGGGGGCGGGGACCGCCCAAGAGACCCAGTACTTC. It is translated as CASSLGAGTAQETQYF.